In its sample, the clone carrying this T cell receptor (beta chain) was seen once. The repertoire was sequenced with immunoSEQ multiplex PCR; TCRdb's copy has only in-frame clones and lacks some. The sample consists of roughly 890,000 clones, 85% to 95% of them appearing once. Naive CD8 cells lacked CD45RO, underwent positive selection for CCR7 and left out terminally differentiated effector memory CD45RA+ cells. This entry belongs to a study of shared clonotypes between healthy human individuals. Germline CDR1 is MDHEN and CDR2 is SYDVKM. CDR3 length: 10 residues. V lost 8 bases, J lost 12 bases, and 11 bases lay in between.

The sequence derives from a man between 25 and 39 years old in good health. What was sequenced was naive CD8+ T cells sorted from blood. J is TRBJ2-1 and V is TRBV28, with D hard to call. Written as DNA, the CDR3 is TGTGCCAGCGCCTCCCGGGTGCAGTTCTTC. Protein sequence: CASASRVQFF.